These 18 T cell receptor beta chains came from one sample sequenced in a study of CD8+ T cells in alopecia areata. Reverse transcribed after extraction, RNA yielded cDNA as the sequencing template. Method: immunoSEQ multiplex PCR; TCRdb's copy keeps in-frame clones and lacks some. The table has about 150,000 clones, around 47% seen once. Sequenced material: CD4+ T cells sorted from blood. These receptors originate from a human donor with alopecia areata.

The rearrangement links TRBV29-1 to TRBJ2-7; 9 nucleotides agree with TRBD2. The trim removed 7 bases at V and 6 bases at J, leaving 4 bases unmatched. Germline V CDR1 and CDR2: SQVTM, ANQGSEA. The CDR3 loop spans 11 amino acids. CDR3 sequence: CSANSGSEQYF. Here the CDR3 DNA reads TGCAGCGCTAATAGCGGGAGCGAGCAGTACTTC.

This chain connects TRBV2 to TRBJ2-5, with D perhaps TRBD2 (5 bases). This CDR3 has 14 amino acids. CDR1 is SNHLY and CDR2 is FYNNEI in the germline V gene. V dropped 8 bases and J dropped 5 bases, with 18 bases sitting between them. CDR3 sequence (DNA): TGTGCCAGCTCCCTGGTCCGCGGGTCCGAGACCCAGTACTTC. Its translation: CASSLVRGSETQYF.

The gene calls are TRBV2 and TRBJ2-3, with a possible D match to TRBD2 (5 bases). Germline lookup yields CDR1 SNHLY and CDR2 FYNNEI. Trimming took off 3 bases at V and 3 bases at J, with 13 bases between the two ends. There are 15 residues in the CDR3. In DNA form, the CDR3 reads TGTGCCAGCAGTGAGGGCAGATCGGGGACAGATACGCAGTATTTT. Its translation is CASSEGRSGTDTQYF.

This clone was seen just once. This chain uses TRBV10-2 with TRBJ2-3, with TRBD2 matching over 9 bases. This CDR3 has 18 amino acids. The germline gives CDR1 WSHSY, CDR2 SAAADI. V lost 4 bases to trimming and J lost 5 bases; unmatched junction nucleotides: 16. CDR3 sequence (DNA): TGCGCCAGCAGTGGAAACTCCGGGACTAGCCACGGACAAGATACGCAGTATTTT. Translation gives CASSGNSGTSHGQDTQYF.

This clone showed up just a few times. The chain joins TRBV5-1 to TRBJ2-5; tentatively, D is TRBD1 or TRBD2 (5 bases each). Between the trimmed V and J ends, which lost 3 bases and 5 bases, there was a span of 14 bases. The CDR3 sequence is 14 residues long. CDR1 is SGHRS, CDR2 YFSETQ, per germline. DNA of the CDR3: TGCGCCAGCAGCTCCGGGCAGGGACGGGAGACCCAGTACTTC. As protein: CASSSGQGRETQYF.

V is TRBV4-1 and J is TRBJ2-5; 10 nucleotides line up with TRBD2. The CDR3 spans 16 residues. The germline V gene has CDR1 MGHRA and CDR2 YSYEKL. With V trimmed by 1 base and J by 5 bases, 7 bases remained unmatched. The CDR3, as DNA: TGCGCCAGCAGCCAAGGTGCAGCGGGAGGGCGGGAGACCCAGTACTTC. It specifies CASSQGAAGGRETQYF.

This sequence joins TRBV28 and TRBJ1-5; possibly TRBD1 for D (5 bases). The ends were cut back, 1 base at V and 11 bases at J, with 21 bases in the middle. CDR3 length equals 16 residues. CDR1 is MDHEN, CDR2 SYDVKM, per germline. CDR3: CASSLSTGPNLGAQHF. CDR3 bases: TGTGCCAGCAGTTTATCTACGGGCCCGAACTTAGGGGCCCAGCATTTT.

The table lists this clone with a few counts. The chain joins TRBV27 to TRBJ2-1, with TRBD1 matching over 7 bases. Germline V CDR1 and CDR2: MNHEY, SMNVEV (reference sequence). This CDR3 has 17 residues. Losses at the gene ends were 6 bases for V and 0 bases for J; bases not matched to a gene: 11. The CDR3 DNA is TGTGCCAGCAGCCTTACCCCAAACAGGGGCTCCTACAATGAGCAGTTCTTC. Translating it yields CASSLTPNRGSYNEQFF.

The V gene is TRBV5-4, the J gene TRBJ2-3; D may be TRBD1 (6 bases). The germline V gene encodes CDR1 SGHNT and CDR2 YYREEE (reference sequence). The CDR3 length is 12 residues. Trimming removed 9 bases at V and 1 base at J, with 9 bases between. The CDR3 here is CATGVGTDTQYF. CDR3 DNA: TGTGCCACAGGGGTTGGCACAGATACGCAGTATTTT.

The chain is built from TRBV28 and TRBJ1-2; possible D gene TRBD1, 5 bases. The CDR3 spans 12 residues. The germline V and J ends were trimmed by 2 bases and 9 bases, with 10 bases remaining between them. In germline, CDR1 is MDHEN, CDR2 SYDVKM. CDR3 loop: CASSLVGRSYTF. CDR3 sequence (DNA): TGTGCCAGCAGTTTAGTGGGGCGAAGCTACACCTTC.

This clone appeared a few times. The CDR3 region has the DNA TGTGCCAGCTCACCATCAGGGGAAGACGAGCAGTACTTC. It translates to CASSPSGEDEQYF. J is TRBJ2-7 and V is TRBV18, with D possibly matching TRBD1 (6 bases). Germline V gene sequence: CDR1 KGHSH, CDR2 LQKENI. The V and J ends lost 2 bases and 5 bases respectively, with 10 bases between them. The CDR3 covers 13 residues.

This clone was seen more than once but under ten times. The V call is TRBV30, the J call TRBJ2-6; D gene unclear. Germline CDR1 GTSNPN, CDR2 SVGIG (reference sequence). The CDR3 is 15 residues long. With 4 bases removed from V and 1 base from J, the gap between germline ends came to 11 bases. CDR3: CAWTDPRSGANVLTF. The CDR3, as DNA: TGTGCCTGGACGGATCCCCGGTCTGGGGCCAACGTCCTGACTTTC.

This rearrangement joins TRBV2 to TRBJ2-7, with D perhaps matching TRBD1 (7 bases). V dropped 5 bases and J dropped 3 bases, with 8 bases sitting between them. The CDR3 is 12 amino acids. CDR1 SNHLY and CDR2 FYNNEI come from the germline V gene. The chain's CDR3 is CASSQGGYEQYF. DNA of the CDR3: TGTGCCAGCAGTCAGGGGGGCTACGAGCAGTACTTC.

V gene TRBV29-1 combines with J gene TRBJ2-2; 7 nucleotides line up with TRBD2. There are 13 residues in the CDR3. The ends lost 3 bases at V and 8 bases at J; junction bases unmatched: 6. From germline, CDR1 is SQVTM and CDR2 ANQGSEA. CDR3 DNA sequence: TGCAGCGTTGATCCTAGCGGAGCAGGGGAGCTGTTTTTT. Translated: CSVDPSGAGELFF.

This clone came up a few times. The J gene is TRBJ2-1, the V gene TRBV29-1, with a weak D call TRBD2 (6 bases). V lost 6 bases and J lost 6, with 12 bases in between. Looked up from germline, CDR1 is SQVTM and CDR2 is ANQGSEA. The CDR3 sequence is 12 residues long. The DNA for the CDR3 is TGCAGCGTGGGACTTGGGGGCAATGAGCAGTTCTTC. This encodes CSVGLGGNEQFF.

The chain is built from TRBV5-6 and TRBJ2-1; TRBD1 matches 7 bases. Germline lookup yields CDR1 SGHDT and CDR2 YYEEEE. The CDR3 is made up of 17 amino acids. With 4 bases clipped from V and 0 bases from J, the junction kept 10 bases outside the gene matches. The CDR3 spells CASSGKTGTFSYNEQFF. In DNA, the CDR3 is TGTGCCAGCAGCGGAAAGACAGGGACGTTCTCCTACAATGAGCAGTTCTTC.

The chain is built from TRBV5-6 and TRBJ2-1; TRBD2 matches 10 bases. Germline CDR1 SGHDT, CDR2 YYEEEE. The CDR3 runs 15 residues. The J segment lost 8 bases and the V segment lost 0 bases, leaving 5 bases of the junction unmatched. CDR3 sequence reads: CASSLVLAGVHEQFF. CDR3 DNA sequence: TGTGCCAGCAGCTTGGTTCTAGCGGGAGTTCATGAGCAGTTCTTC.

Worth noting for this clone: Mismatch with germline at one junction end may stem from a read error. The chain has TRBV28 and TRBJ2-5; D could derive from TRBD1 or TRBD2 (5 bases each). The CDR3 length is 15 residues. Germline CDR1 and CDR2: MDHEN and SYDVKM. CDR3 amino acids: CASSLSSRDHETQYF. CDR3 DNA: TGTGCCAGCAGTTTATCCTCCAGGGACCACGAGACCCAGTACTTC.